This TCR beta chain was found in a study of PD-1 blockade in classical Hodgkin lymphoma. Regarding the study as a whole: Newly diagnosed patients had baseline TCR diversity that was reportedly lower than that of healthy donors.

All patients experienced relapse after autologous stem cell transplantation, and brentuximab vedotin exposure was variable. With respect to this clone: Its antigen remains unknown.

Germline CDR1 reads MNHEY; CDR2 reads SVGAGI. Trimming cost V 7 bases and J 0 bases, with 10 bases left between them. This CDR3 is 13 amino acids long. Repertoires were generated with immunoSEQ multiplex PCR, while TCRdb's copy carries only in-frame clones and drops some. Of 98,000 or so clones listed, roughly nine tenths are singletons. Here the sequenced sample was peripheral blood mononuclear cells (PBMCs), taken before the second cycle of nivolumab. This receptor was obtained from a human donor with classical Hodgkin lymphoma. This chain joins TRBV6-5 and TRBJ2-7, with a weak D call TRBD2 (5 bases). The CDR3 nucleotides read TGTGCCAGCATAGCTAGCAGCTCCTACGAGCAGTACTTC. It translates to CASIASSSYEQYF.